This is a list of T cell receptor beta chains from one sample in a study of blood T cell repertoires in COVID-19. The assay was immunoSEQ multiplex PCR, and TCRdb's table has in-frame clones only and misses some. The top ten clones hold around 1.6% of a sample with 150,000 to 200,000 clones, 87% of them seen once. Sequenced: peripheral blood. The receptors were gathered from a woman aged 50 to 60 with acute or convalescent COVID-19. CDR3s leave out the opening cysteine and the closing phenylalanine or tryptophan. Size values are once, few and many counts, or a class for expanded clones, and some rows have none.

cdr3_aa: ASSVAGQGSLTGELF
clone_size: .
v_call: TRBV9
j_call: TRBJ2-2

cdr3_aa: ASSRTGTYGYT
clone_size: .
v_call: TRBV6-2/TRBV6-3
j_call: TRBJ1-2

cdr3_aa: ASSWEQGRYGYT
clone_size: .
v_call: TRBV5-1
j_call: TRBJ1-2

cdr3_aa: ASSFGGTATNEKLF
clone_size: .
v_call: TRBV5-1
j_call: TRBJ1-4

cdr3_aa: ASSSDGDSPLH
clone_size: .
v_call: TRBV7-2
j_call: TRBJ1-6

cdr3_aa: ASSASGTSYNEQF
clone_size: .
v_call: TRBV9
j_call: TRBJ2-1

cdr3_aa: SVGPRQGNYGYT
clone_size: .
v_call: TRBV29-1
j_call: TRBJ1-2

cdr3_aa: ASSPGGLRIYEQY
clone_size: .
v_call: TRBV7-9
j_call: TRBJ2-7

cdr3_aa: ASSESGLPEKLF
clone_size: .
v_call: TRBV6-1
j_call: TRBJ1-4

cdr3_aa: ASSPGTYNEQF
clone_size: .
v_call: TRBV5-4
j_call: TRBJ2-1

cdr3_aa: ASSPGTGARNYGYT
clone_size: .
v_call: TRBV18
j_call: TRBJ1-2

cdr3_aa: ASSPQGLGDTQY
clone_size: .
v_call: TRBV6-2/TRBV6-3
j_call: TRBJ2-3

cdr3_aa: AISGKDGSYGYT
clone_size: .
v_call: TRBV10-3
j_call: TRBJ1-2

cdr3_aa: ASSSGHGLNTEAF
clone_size: .
v_call: TRBV7-9
j_call: TRBJ1-1

cdr3_aa: ASSNGRDQPQH
clone_size: .
v_call: TRBV18
j_call: TRBJ1-5

cdr3_aa: ASSYGTVNYGYT
clone_size: .
v_call: TRBV5-1
j_call: TRBJ1-2

cdr3_aa: ASSLRTGTGYGTEAF
clone_size: .
v_call: TRBV5-5
j_call: TRBJ1-1

cdr3_aa: ASSYRSSANTGELF
clone_size: .
v_call: TRBV6-5
j_call: TRBJ2-2

cdr3_aa: ASSISGLVYEQY
clone_size: .
v_call: TRBV19
j_call: TRBJ2-7

cdr3_aa: SVGGHLNTGELF
clone_size: once
v_call: TRBV29-1
j_call: TRBJ2-2

cdr3_aa: ASSLDGQNTGELF
clone_size: .
v_call: TRBV11-2
j_call: TRBJ2-2

cdr3_aa: ASSYGAGLDQPQH
clone_size: .
v_call: TRBV6-5
j_call: TRBJ1-5

cdr3_aa: ASSPRRTGGFGYT
clone_size: .
v_call: TRBV7-9
j_call: TRBJ1-2

cdr3_aa: ASSSGGGTDTQY
clone_size: .
v_call: TRBV21-1
j_call: TRBJ2-3

cdr3_aa: ASSQVGGLGGYT
clone_size: .
v_call: TRBV4-2
j_call: TRBJ1-2

cdr3_aa: ASRSTGSGNTIY
clone_size: .
v_call: TRBV6-5
j_call: TRBJ1-3

cdr3_aa: ASSPGIAGELF
clone_size: few
v_call: TRBV12-3/TRBV12-4
j_call: TRBJ2-2

cdr3_aa: AIPRTADPNYGYT
clone_size: .
v_call: TRBV10-3
j_call: TRBJ1-2

cdr3_aa: ASSLVTSGGSYEQY
clone_size: .
v_call: TRBV5-4
j_call: TRBJ2-7

cdr3_aa: ASSRDPRGTEAF
clone_size: .
v_call: TRBV7-2
j_call: TRBJ1-1

cdr3_aa: ASSYSGRVSNQPQH
clone_size: .
v_call: TRBV6-6
j_call: TRBJ1-5

cdr3_aa: ASSSIWASGLDTQY
clone_size: .
v_call: TRBV5-4
j_call: TRBJ2-3

cdr3_aa: ASSAREGRTEAF
clone_size: .
v_call: TRBV9
j_call: TRBJ1-1

cdr3_aa: ARGFIRGLTDTQY
clone_size: .
v_call: TRBV2
j_call: TRBJ2-3

cdr3_aa: ASSLGQGSSYEQY
clone_size: .
v_call: TRBV5-1
j_call: TRBJ2-7

cdr3_aa: ATSRGDRGYYNEQF
clone_size: .
v_call: TRBV15
j_call: TRBJ2-1

cdr3_aa: ASSYREETQY
clone_size: .
v_call: TRBV6-2/TRBV6-3
j_call: TRBJ2-5

cdr3_aa: SVLRGGATGYT
clone_size: .
v_call: TRBV29-1
j_call: TRBJ1-2

cdr3_aa: ASSESHQETQY
clone_size: .
v_call: TRBV7-3
j_call: TRBJ2-5

cdr3_aa: ASSLLTGTVAAYEQY
clone_size: .
v_call: TRBV5-5
j_call: TRBJ2-7

cdr3_aa: ASSYSGLAGARQF
clone_size: few
v_call: TRBV6-5
j_call: TRBJ2-1

cdr3_aa: ASSPGTGLNEKLF
clone_size: once
v_call: TRBV9
j_call: TRBJ1-4

cdr3_aa: ASSQGQGLLYGYT
clone_size: once
v_call: TRBV4-1
j_call: TRBJ1-2

cdr3_aa: ASSHRDRAGNSPLH
clone_size: .
v_call: TRBV2
j_call: TRBJ1-6